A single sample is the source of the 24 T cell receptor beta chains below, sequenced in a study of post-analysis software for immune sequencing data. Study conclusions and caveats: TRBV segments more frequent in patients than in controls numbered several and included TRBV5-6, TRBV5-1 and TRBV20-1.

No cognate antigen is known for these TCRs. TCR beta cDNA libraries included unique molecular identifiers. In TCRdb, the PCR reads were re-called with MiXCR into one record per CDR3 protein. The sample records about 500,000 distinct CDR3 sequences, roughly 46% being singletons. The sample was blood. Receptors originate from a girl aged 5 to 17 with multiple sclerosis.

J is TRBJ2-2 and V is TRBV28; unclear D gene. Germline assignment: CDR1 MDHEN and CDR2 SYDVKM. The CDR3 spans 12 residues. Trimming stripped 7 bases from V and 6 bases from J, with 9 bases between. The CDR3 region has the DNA TGTGCCAGCATTTCAACGTCCGGGGAGCTGTTTTTT. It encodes CASISTSGELFF.

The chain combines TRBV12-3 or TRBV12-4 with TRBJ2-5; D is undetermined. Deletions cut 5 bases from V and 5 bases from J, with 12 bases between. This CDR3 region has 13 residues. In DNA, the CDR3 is TGTGCCAGCAGTCAAGACGAGATTGAGACCCAGTACTTC. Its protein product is CASSQDEIETQYF.

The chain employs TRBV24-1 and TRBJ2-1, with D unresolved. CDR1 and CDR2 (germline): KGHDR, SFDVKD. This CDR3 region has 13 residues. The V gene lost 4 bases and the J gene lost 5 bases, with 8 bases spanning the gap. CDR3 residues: CATSDPTHNEQFF. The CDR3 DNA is TGTGCCACCAGTGACCCTACCCACAATGAGCAGTTCTTC.

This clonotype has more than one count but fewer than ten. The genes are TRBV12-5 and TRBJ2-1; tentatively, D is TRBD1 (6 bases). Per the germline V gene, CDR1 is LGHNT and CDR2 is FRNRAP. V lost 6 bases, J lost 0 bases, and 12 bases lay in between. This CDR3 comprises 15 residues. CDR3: CASGHTDSSYNEQFF. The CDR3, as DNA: TGTGCTAGTGGGCACACGGACAGCTCCTACAATGAGCAGTTCTTC.

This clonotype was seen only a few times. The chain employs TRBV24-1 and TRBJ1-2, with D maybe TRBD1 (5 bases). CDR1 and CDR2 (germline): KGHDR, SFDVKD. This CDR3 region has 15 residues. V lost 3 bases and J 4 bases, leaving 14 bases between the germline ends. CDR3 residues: CATSDPGTASYGYTF. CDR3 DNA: TGTGCCACCAGTGATCCCGGGACGGCGAGCTATGGCTACACCTTC.

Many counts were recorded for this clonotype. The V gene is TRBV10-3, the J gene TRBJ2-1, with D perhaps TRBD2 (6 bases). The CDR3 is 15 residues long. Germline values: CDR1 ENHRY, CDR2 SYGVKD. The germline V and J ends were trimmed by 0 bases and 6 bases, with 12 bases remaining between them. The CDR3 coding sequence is TGTGCCATCAGTGAGTCGCTCGGGAGTGGCAATGAGCAGTTCTTC. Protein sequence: CAISESLGSGNEQFF.

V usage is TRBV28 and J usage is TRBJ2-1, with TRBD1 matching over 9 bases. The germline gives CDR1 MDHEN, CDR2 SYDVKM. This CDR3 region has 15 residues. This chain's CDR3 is CALSSTGGAYNEQFF. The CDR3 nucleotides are TGTGCTCTATCATCGACAGGGGGAGCTTACAATGAGCAGTTCTTC.

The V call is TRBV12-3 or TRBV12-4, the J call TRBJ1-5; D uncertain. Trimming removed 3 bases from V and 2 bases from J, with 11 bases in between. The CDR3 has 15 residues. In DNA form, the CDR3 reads TGTGCCAGCAGTTTTAGTGCCAACGGCAATCAGCCCCAGCATTTT. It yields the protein CASSFSANGNQPQHF.

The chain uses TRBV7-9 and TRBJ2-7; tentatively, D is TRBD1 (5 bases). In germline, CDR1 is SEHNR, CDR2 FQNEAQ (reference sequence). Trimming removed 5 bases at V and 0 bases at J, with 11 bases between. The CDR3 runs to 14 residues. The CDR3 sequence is CASSVQGSSYEQYF. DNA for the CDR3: TGTGCCAGCAGCGTCCAGGGATCCTCCTACGAGCAGTACTTC.

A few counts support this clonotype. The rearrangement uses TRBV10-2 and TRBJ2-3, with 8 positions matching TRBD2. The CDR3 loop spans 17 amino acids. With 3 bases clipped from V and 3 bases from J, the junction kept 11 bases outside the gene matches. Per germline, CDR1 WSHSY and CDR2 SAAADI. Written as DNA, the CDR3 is TGCGCCAGCAGTGATAACGGGAGGGGTACGAGGACAGATACGCAGTATTTT. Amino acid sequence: CASSDNGRGTRTDTQYF.

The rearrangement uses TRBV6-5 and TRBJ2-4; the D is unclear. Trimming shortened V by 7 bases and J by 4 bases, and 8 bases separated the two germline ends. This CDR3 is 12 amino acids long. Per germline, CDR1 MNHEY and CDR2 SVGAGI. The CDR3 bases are TGTGCCAGCATCGGAGCAAAAAACATTCAGTACTTC. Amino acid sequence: CASIGAKNIQYF.

The CDR3 DNA is TGCAGCGTTGTGGGGGGCTCGGAGACCCAGTTCTTC. Encoded protein: CSVVGGSETQFF. The chain joins TRBV29-1 to TRBJ2-1, with D possibly being TRBD1 or TRBD2 (6 bases each). The CDR3 is made up of 12 amino acids. Germline-derived CDR1 and CDR2 are SQVTM and ANQGSEA. Between the trimmed V and J ends, which lost 4 bases and 13 bases, there was a span of 17 bases.

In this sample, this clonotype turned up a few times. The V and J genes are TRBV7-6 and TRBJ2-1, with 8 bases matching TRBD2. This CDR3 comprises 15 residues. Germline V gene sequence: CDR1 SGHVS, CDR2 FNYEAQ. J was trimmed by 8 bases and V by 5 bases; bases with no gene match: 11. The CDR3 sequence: CASSRPWGLDHEQFF. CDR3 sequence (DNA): TGTGCCAGCAGCCGCCCTTGGGGACTAGACCATGAGCAGTTCTTC.

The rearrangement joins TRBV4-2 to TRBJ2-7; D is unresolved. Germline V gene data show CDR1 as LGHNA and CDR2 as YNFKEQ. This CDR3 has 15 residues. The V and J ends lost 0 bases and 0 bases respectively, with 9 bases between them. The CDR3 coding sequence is TGTGCCAGCAGCCAAGACTACCTCGACTCCTACGAGCAGTACTTC. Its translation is CASSQDYLDSYEQYF.

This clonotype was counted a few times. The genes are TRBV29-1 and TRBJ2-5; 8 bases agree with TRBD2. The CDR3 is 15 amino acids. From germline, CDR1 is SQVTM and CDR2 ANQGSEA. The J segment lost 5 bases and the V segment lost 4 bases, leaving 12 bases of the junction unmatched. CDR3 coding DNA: TGCAGCGTTGGACGGAGCGGGGGTACGTCCGAGACCCAGTACTTC. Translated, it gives CSVGRSGGTSETQYF.

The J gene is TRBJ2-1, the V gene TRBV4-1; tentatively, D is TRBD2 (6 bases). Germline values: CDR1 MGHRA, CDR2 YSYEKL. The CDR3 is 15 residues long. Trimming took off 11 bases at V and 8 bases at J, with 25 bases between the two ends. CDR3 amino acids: CAFSRAGSAVDEQFF. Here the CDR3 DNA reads TGCGCCTTCAGCAGGGCCGGGAGTGCGGTCGATGAGCAGTTCTTC.

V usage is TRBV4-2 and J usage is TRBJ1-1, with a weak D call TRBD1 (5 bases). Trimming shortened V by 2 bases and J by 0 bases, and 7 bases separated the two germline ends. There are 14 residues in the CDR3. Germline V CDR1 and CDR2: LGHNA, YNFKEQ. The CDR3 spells CASSQQGMNTEAFF. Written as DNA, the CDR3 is TGTGCCAGCAGCCAACAGGGCATGAACACTGAAGCTTTCTTT.

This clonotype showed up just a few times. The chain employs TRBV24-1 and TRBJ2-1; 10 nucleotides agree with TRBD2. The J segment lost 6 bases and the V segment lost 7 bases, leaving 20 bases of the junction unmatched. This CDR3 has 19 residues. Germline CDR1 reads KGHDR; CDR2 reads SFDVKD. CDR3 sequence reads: CATRRGDRRLAGDLNEQFF. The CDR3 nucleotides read TGTGCCACCAGGAGAGGGGACAGAAGGCTAGCGGGAGACCTCAATGAGCAGTTCTTC.

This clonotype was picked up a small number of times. The DNA of the CDR3 is TGCAGTGCGAGGTCGGACAGTCGTAATTCACCCCTCCACTTT. This gives the protein CSARSDSRNSPLHF. This sequence joins TRBV20-1 and TRBJ1-6, with D tentatively TRBD1 (6 bases). The CDR3 spans 14 residues. V was shortened by 6 bases and J by 6 bases, with 15 bases between the two germline ends. Per germline, CDR1 DFQATT and CDR2 SNEGSKA (reference sequence).

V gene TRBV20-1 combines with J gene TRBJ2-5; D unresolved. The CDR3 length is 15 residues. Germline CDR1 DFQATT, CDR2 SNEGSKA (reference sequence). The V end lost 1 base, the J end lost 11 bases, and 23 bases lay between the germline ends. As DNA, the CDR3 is TGCAGTGCTAGAGGAAAGCTCCACCTTCGAAGTGAGCAGTACTTC. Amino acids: CSARGKLHLRSEQYF.

CDR3 bases: TGCGCCAGCAGAAAAGGGGATGGATCCCTCCACTTT. The encoded protein is CASRKGDGSLHF. J is TRBJ1-6 and V is TRBV5-1; D is possibly TRBD1 (5 bases). The length of the CDR3 is 12 residues. CDR1 and CDR2 (germline): SGHRS, YFSETQ. The ends were cut back, 5 bases at V and 14 bases at J, with 14 bases in the middle.

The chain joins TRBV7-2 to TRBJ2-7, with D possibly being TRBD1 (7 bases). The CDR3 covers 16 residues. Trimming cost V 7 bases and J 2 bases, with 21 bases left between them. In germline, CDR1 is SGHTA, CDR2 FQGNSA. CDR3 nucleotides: TGTGCCAGCACCCTAGGAGGGGGCGGTTTTCCCTACGAGCAGTACTTC. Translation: CASTLGGGGFPYEQYF.

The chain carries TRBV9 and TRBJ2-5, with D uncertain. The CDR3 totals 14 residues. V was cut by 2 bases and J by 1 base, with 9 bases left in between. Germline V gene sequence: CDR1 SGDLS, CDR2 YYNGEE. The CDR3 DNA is TGTGCCAGCAGCGTTAACCCCTTCCAAGAGACCCAGTACTTC. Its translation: CASSVNPFQETQYF. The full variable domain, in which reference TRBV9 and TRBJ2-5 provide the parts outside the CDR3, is DSGVTQTPKHLITATGQRVTLRCSPRSGDLSVYWYQQSLDQGLQFLIQYYNGEERAKGNILERFSAQQFPDLHSELNLSSLELGDSALYFCASSVNPFQETQYFGPGTRLLVL.

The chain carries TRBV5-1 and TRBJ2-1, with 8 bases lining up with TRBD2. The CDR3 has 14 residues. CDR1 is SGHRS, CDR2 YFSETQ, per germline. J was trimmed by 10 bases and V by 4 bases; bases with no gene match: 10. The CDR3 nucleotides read TGCGCCAGCAGCACCGGGACTAGTATCTCCGAGCAGTTCTTC. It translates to CASSTGTSISEQFF.